This TCR beta chain derives from a study of cytomegalovirus exposure and HLA in healthy donors. Overall study findings and caveats: For most TCR beta V segments, an earlier analysis put the productive rate at about 87% or about 30% of the time.

J gave up 4 bases and V 1 base, and 6 bases lay outside the gene matches. This CDR3 has 15 amino acids. Germline V lookup: CDR1 SGHVS, CDR2 FQNEAQ. Details on this clone: The antigen is unknown.

Researchers ran the PCR with 60 Vbeta and 13 Jbeta primers. TCRdb's copy holds only in-frame clones and misses some; the assay was immunoSEQ multiplex PCR. This repertoire includes 40,000 to 60,000 clones. This sequence was found in a male donor in good health and CMV-seropositive. The chain links TRBV7-8 to TRBJ1-2, with 7 bases identical to TRBD1. Sequenced material: PBMCs. CDR3 amino acids: CASSLGGGTVYGYTF. CDR3 DNA: TGTGCCAGCAGCTTAGGAGGGGGCACCGTCTATGGCTACACCTTC. Supplemented by reference TRBV7-8 and TRBJ1-2, the full variable domain reads GAGVSQSPRYKVAKRGQDVALRCDPISGHVSLFWYQQALGQGPEFLTYFQNEAQLDKSGLPSDRFFAERPEGSVSTLKIQRTQQEDSAVYLCASSLGGGTVYGYTFGSGTRLTVV.